The rows below give T cell receptor beta chains drawn from one sample of a study of blood T cell repertoires in COVID-19. Here immunoSEQ multiplex PCR was the method, and the copy in TCRdb shows in-frame clones only, minus some. This sample has a few hundred thousand clones, with around 87% found just once. Sequencing was performed on PBMCs or T cells enriched from blood (not recorded which). The receptor set was obtained from a woman aged 18-29 years who had recovered from COVID-19. Each CDR3 is given with its conserved first and last residue. Each record gives: V gene, D gene, CDR3 length, clone size, J gene, CDR3 protein, CDR3 DNA. The D gene is left open where the match is weak. The size of a clone is reported for some rows only, either as once, few or many, or as a class for expanded clones.

>TRBV24-1|TRBD2|16|.|TRBJ2-3
CATSDPRLAGTDTQYF
TGTGCCACCAGTGATCCCCGACTAGCGGGGACAGATACGCAGTATTTT
>TRBV6-5|.|13|.|TRBJ2-3
CASSRGRGDTQYF
TGTGCCAGCAGCCGTGGCCGTGGTGATACGCAGTATTTT
>TRBV5-1|TRBD1|16|.|TRBJ2-7
CASSYRTGSAEHEQYF
TGCGCCAGCAGCTACAGGACAGGATCGGCGGAACACGAGCAGTACTTC
>TRBV2|TRBD1|13|few|TRBJ1-6
CASLSGGSSPLHF
TGTGCCAGCCTGTCAGGGGGAAGTTCACCCCTCCACTTT
>TRBV28|.|14|.|TRBJ2-1
CASSPTGHYNEQFF
TGTGCCAGCAGTCCGACAGGACACTACAATGAGCAGTTCTTC
>TRBV3-1/TRBV3-2|.|15|.|TRBJ1-3
CASSLHRGDGNTIYF
TGTGCCAGCAGCCTCCATCGCGGGGATGGAAACACCATATATTTT
>TRBV2|.|11|.|TRBJ2-7
CASSVLYEQYF
TGTGCCTCCAGCGTCCTGTACGAGCAGTACTTC
>TRBV28|TRBD1|17|.|TRBJ1-6
CASSLGTGDSYNSPLHF
TGTGCCAGCAGTTTGGGGACAGGGGACTCCTATAATTCACCCCTCCACTTT
>TRBV2|.|16|.|TRBJ2-3
CASRRSAGRSTDTQYF
TGTGCCAGCAGACGTTCGGCGGGGCGAAGCACAGATACGCAGTATTTT
>TRBV5-1|.|15|.|TRBJ1-1
CASSTLQGKGAEAFF
TGCGCCAGCAGCACACTCCAGGGGAAGGGAGCTGAAGCTTTCTTT